This is a list of T cell receptor beta chains from one sample in a study of T-cell memory formation after mild COVID-19. From the 5' RACE reads, TCRdb called clonotypes with MiXCR, one entry per CDR3 protein. In the table there are 150,000 to 200,000 distinct CDR3 sequences, roughly 31% of which are singletons. The sequencing sample was made of PBMCs or a T cell subset sorted from them (not recorded which). The source of these receptors is an adult woman who had mild COVID-19 (a few samples of this study predate the infection). Cell type and time point are not known. CDR3s include the opening cysteine and the closing phenylalanine or tryptophan. The D gene is left open where the match is weak. The listing skips clone size in some rows; elsewhere it reads once, few, many or a size class.

j_gene | v_gene | len | d_gene | abundance | CDR3aa | CDR3nt
TRBJ2-1 | TRBV12-3/TRBV12-4 | 15 | TRBD2 | - | CASSLGDREGGEQFF | TGTGCCAGCAGTTTAGGAGATCGGGAGGGCGGTGAGCAGTTCTTC
TRBJ1-1 | TRBV24-1 | 13 | - | - | CATSSGSNTEAFF | TGTGCCACCAGTTCCGGGTCGAACACTGAAGCTTTCTTT
TRBJ1-6 | TRBV7-3 | 14 | - | - | CASSFRDRNSPLHF | TGTGCCAGCAGCTTCCGGGACCGCAATTCACCCCTCCACTTT
TRBJ2-7 | TRBV28 | 14 | TRBD2 | - | CASSKGTSGYEQYF | TGTGCCAGCAGTAAAGGGACTAGCGGCTACGAGCAGTACTTC
TRBJ1-1 | TRBV7-9 | 14 | - | - | CASSLDWLDTEAFF | TGTGCCAGCAGCTTAGATTGGTTGGACACTGAAGCTTTCTTT
TRBJ2-1 | TRBV10-3 | 12 | - | few | CAISEEGGEQFF | TGTGCCATCAGTGAGGAAGGTGGTGAGCAGTTCTTC
TRBJ2-7 | TRBV19 | 15 | - | - | CASSAWTRSSYEQYF | TGTGCCAGTAGTGCCTGGACAAGGAGCTCCTACGAGCAGTACTTC
TRBJ1-1 | TRBV25-1 | 18 | - | - | CASSDVMAAPGHNTEAFF | TGTGCCAGCAGTGATGTTATGGCCGCACCGGGACACAACACTGAAGCTTTCTTT
TRBJ2-3 | TRBV9 | 13 | - | few | CASSVEKQGTQYF | TGTGCCAGCAGCGTAGAAAAACAGGGTACGCAGTATTTT
TRBJ1-1 | TRBV9 | 15 | TRBD1 | - | CASSVIGTENTEAFF | TGTGCCAGCAGCGTGATAGGGACAGAGAACACTGAAGCTTTCTTT
TRBJ2-1 | TRBV7-2 | 14 | TRBD2 | few | CASSLAGGPNEQFF | TGTGCCAGCAGCTTAGCGGGAGGGCCGAATGAGCAGTTCTTC
TRBJ2-5 | TRBV5-6 | 14 | TRBD2 | few | CASSQWTSQETQYF | TGTGCCAGCAGCCAATGGACTAGCCAAGAGACCCAGTACTTC
TRBJ2-7 | TRBV29-1 | 13 | - | - | CSVRQLGSYEQYF | TGCAGCGTCCGGCAGCTGGGGTCCTACGAGCAGTACTTC
TRBJ2-2 | TRBV12-3/TRBV12-4 | 14 | TRBD2 | - | CASSLSSGDGELFF | TGTGCCAGCAGTTTATCGAGCGGGGACGGGGAGCTGTTTTTT
TRBJ2-1 | TRBV3-1 | 15 | TRBD2 | few | CASSRIAGDFGEQFF | TGTGCCAGCAGCCGTATAGCGGGAGATTTCGGTGAGCAGTTCTTC
TRBJ2-7 | TRBV6-2/TRBV6-3 | 16 | - | - | CASSYSWRGSSYEQYF | TGTGCCAGCAGTTACTCTTGGCGGGGCTCCTCCTACGAGCAGTACTTC
TRBJ1-1 | TRBV24-1 | 14 | TRBD1 | - | CATSDRTGGDEAFF | TGTGCCACCAGTGACCGGACAGGGGGAGATGAAGCTTTCTTT